This T cell receptor (beta chain) was recorded in a study of T cells after yellow fever vaccination. The V gene's germline CDR1 is MDHEN and CDR2 SYDVKM. J was trimmed by 2 bases and V by 1 base; bases with no gene match: 1. This CDR3 region has 14 residues. This clonotype has only a few counts. No antigen is known for it. For TCR, cDNA came from 5'RACE template switching, which added a universal primer site and UMIs. One entry per CDR3 protein results from TCRdb running MiXCR on the 5' RACE reads. Of hundreds of thousands of distinct CDR3 sequences detected, approximately 13% appear once; the ten largest clones hold about 14%. Study results and caveats: It was the secondary response that reached its peak faster, day 5 versus 15, but it was weaker. Boosting was followed by the reappearance of most primary-vaccination clones (about 96% CD4, about 90% CD8).

This specimen was PBMCs, taken on the day of the yellow fever booster vaccination. The receptor's source is a man aged 25 to 40 who received the YFV17D yellow fever vaccine. The J gene is TRBJ2-7, the V gene TRBV28, with 8 bases aligning to TRBD2. The CDR3 nucleotides read TGTGCCAGCAGTTTATCGGGACTAGCCTACGAGCAGTACTTC. Translated: CASSLSGLAYEQYF.